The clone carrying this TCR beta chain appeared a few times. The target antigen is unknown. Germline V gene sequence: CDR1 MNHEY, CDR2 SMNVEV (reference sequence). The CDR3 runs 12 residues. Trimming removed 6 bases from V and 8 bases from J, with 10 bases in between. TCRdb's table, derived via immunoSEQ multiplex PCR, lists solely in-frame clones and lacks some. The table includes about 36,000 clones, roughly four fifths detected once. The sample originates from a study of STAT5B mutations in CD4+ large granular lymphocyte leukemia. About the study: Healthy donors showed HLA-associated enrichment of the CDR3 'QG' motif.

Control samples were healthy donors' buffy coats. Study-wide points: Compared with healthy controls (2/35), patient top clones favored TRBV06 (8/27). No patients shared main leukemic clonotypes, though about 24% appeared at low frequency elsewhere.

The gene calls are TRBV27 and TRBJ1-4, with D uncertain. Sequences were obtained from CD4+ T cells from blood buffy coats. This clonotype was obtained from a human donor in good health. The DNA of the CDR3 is TGTGCCAGCAGCCCGGTGGGGGAAAAACTGTTTTTT. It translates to CASSPVGEKLFF.